The rows below give T cell receptor beta chains drawn from one sample of a study of Graves' ophthalmopathy and Graves' hyperthyroidism. TCRdb re-derived calls from the multiplex PCR reads in MiXCR, one entry per CDR3 protein. The sample gives about 740,000 distinct CDR3 sequences, approximately 40% of which show up once; roughly 46% is in the top ten. Sample: peripheral blood. The receptors originated from an adult man with Graves' ophthalmopathy. The CDR3 runs from the conserved cysteine through the conserved F or W. D genes are given only for firm matches. Clone size is shown for a subset of rows, as once, few, many or a class of expanded clone.

clone_size j_call d_call v_call cdr3_nt cdr3_aa
NA TRBJ2-2 NA TRBV25-1 TGTGCCAGCAGTGCTAGAGATGGAGACACAGGGACCGGGGAGCTGTTTTTT CASSARDGDTGTGELFF
NA TRBJ2-2 NA TRBV25-1 TGTGCCAGCGTGATGGCGTACGGAAACACCGGGGAGCTGTTTTTT CASVMAYGNTGELFF
many TRBJ1-2 NA TRBV7-8 TGTGCCAGCAGCTTCGCAGGGAACTATGGCTACACCTTC CASSFAGNYGYTF
NA TRBJ1-4 NA TRBV2 TGTGCCAGCATCAATGAAAAACTGTTTTTT CASINEKLFF
NA TRBJ1-2 NA TRBV7-8 TGTGCCAGTAGTATAAGGGGGAGTGGCTACACCTTC CASSIRGSGYTF
NA TRBJ2-5 TRBD1 TRBV7-7 TGTGCCAGCAGCGCAACCGGGACAGGGCGAGGTGAGACCCAGTACTTC CASSATGTGRGETQYF
many TRBJ2-7 TRBD1 TRBV24-1 TGTGCCACCAGTCTCGGACAGGAATTCGAGCAGTACTTC CATSLGQEFEQYF
few TRBJ1-1 TRBD1 TRBV7-3 TGTGCCAGCAGCTTCGTAGGGGGCGCGAGCACTGAAGCTTTCTTT CASSFVGGASTEAFF
NA TRBJ2-2 NA TRBV5-1 TGCGCCAGCAGTGGGATCACCACTGCGAACACCGGGGAGCTGTTTTTT CASSGITTANTGELFF
once TRBJ2-7 NA TRBV5-6 TGTGCCAGCAGCTTGGATTGGGGAGGGGGCTACGAGCAGTACTTC CASSLDWGGGYEQYF
NA TRBJ2-5 TRBD1 TRBV7-3 TGTGCCAGCAGCTTAGACAGGGGACAGGGGACCCAGTACTTC CASSLDRGQGTQYF
NA TRBJ2-7 TRBD1 TRBV10-3 TGTGCCTCCGTCGGGACAGGGGCTGGCGAGCAGTACTTC CASVGTGAGEQYF
NA TRBJ2-5 TRBD1 TRBV12-3/TRBV12-4 TGTGCCAGCAGGCCGAACAGGGGGCCAGGGGAGGCCCAGTACTTC CASRPNRGPGEAQYF
NA TRBJ1-2 NA TRBV14 TGTGCCAGCAGTCCTAGAACGACGATCTATGGCTACACCTTC CASSPRTTIYGYTF
NA TRBJ1-2 TRBD1 TRBV2 TGTGCCAGCACAGGGGGCACGAACTATGGCTACACCTTC CASTGGTNYGYTF
NA TRBJ2-7 TRBD2 TRBV2 TGTGCCAGCAGTTTTGGGCTAGCGGGGGCCTTCTCCTACGAGCAGTACTTC CASSFGLAGAFSYEQYF
NA TRBJ2-7 TRBD1 TRBV14 TGTGCCAGCAGCCAAGATCCCCGGACAGGGGGCTACGAGCAGTACTTC CASSQDPRTGGYEQYF
many TRBJ2-5 TRBD1 TRBV19 TGTGCCAGTAGTCCCGACAGGGGCCAAGAGACCCAGTACTTC CASSPDRGQETQYF
NA TRBJ2-2 NA TRBV24-1 TGTGCCACCAGTTTCACAGGACTAAACACCGGGGAGCTGTTTTTT CATSFTGLNTGELFF
NA TRBJ2-7 NA TRBV2 TGCGCCAGCAGCCCAGATTGGGCAGGGCAATACGAGCAGTACTTC CASSPDWAGQYEQYF
few TRBJ2-6 NA TRBV25-1 TGTGCCAGCAGCCGACAGGTCTCTGGGGCCAACGTCCTGACTTTC CASSRQVSGANVLTF
NA TRBJ1-1 TRBD1 TRBV6-5 TGTGCCAGCAAATGGCGGACAGGGGAAGCTTTCTTT CASKWRTGEAFF
NA TRBJ1-3 NA TRBV10-3 TGTGCCAGCAGTCCCGCGGACACGTCCTCTGGAAACACCATATATTTT CASSPADTSSGNTIYF
NA TRBJ1-1 TRBD1 TRBV7-3 TGTGCCAGCAGTTTAAGGGACAGGGTCTCTGAAGCTTTCTTT CASSLRDRVSEAFF
many TRBJ2-2 NA TRBV7-8 TGTGCCAGCAGCTTAGTCCGTGGTCTCGGGGAGCTGTTTTTT CASSLVRGLGELFF
NA TRBJ2-7 TRBD2 TRBV19 TGTGCCAGTAGTATGCGAGCGGGGGGAAGTTCGTCGAGGTACGAGCAGTACTTC CASSMRAGGSSSRYEQYF
NA TRBJ1-3 TRBD1 TRBV19 TGTGCCAGTAGAAGGGCGCAGGGGGCCCTTTCTGGAAACACCATATATTTT CASRRAQGALSGNTIYF
NA TRBJ2-5 NA TRBV29-1 TGCAGCGTTGAGATGGGGCCGCCGGGGACCCAGTACTTC CSVEMGPPGTQYF
once TRBJ1-1 TRBD1 TRBV5-5 TGTGCCAGCAGCTACTATTACAGGGGTGAAGCTTTCTTT CASSYYYRGEAFF
few TRBJ1-1 TRBD1 TRBV2 TGTGCCAGCAGTTCATGGACAGGGGGCTTACCTGAAGCTTTCTTT CASSSWTGGLPEAFF
NA TRBJ2-5 NA TRBV19 TGTGCTAGAGGCAGGGAGGAGACCCAGTACTTC CARGREETQYF
NA TRBJ1-1 NA TRBV2 TGTGCCAGCAGTGATCCATCGACAGGATGGGACACTGAAGCTTTCTTT CASSDPSTGWDTEAFF
many TRBJ1-2 NA TRBV20-1 TGCAGTGCTAGTGGGAACAGGGCTCACTATGGCTACACCTTC CSASGNRAHYGYTF
many TRBJ2-6 NA TRBV2 TGTGCCAGCAGTTACCGCGGCGGCTCTGGGGCCAACGTCCTGACTTTC CASSYRGGSGANVLTF
NA TRBJ1-2 NA TRBV6-5 TGTGCCAGCAATCTGTGGGGAACGAACTATGGCTACACCTTC CASNLWGTNYGYTF
once TRBJ1-5 NA TRBV2 TGTGCCAGCAGTGAGGAGACAGGAATCCTACAGCCCCAGCATTTT CASSEETGILQPQHF
NA TRBJ1-2 NA TRBV25-1 TGTGCCAGCAGTGCCTCGGGCGTCAACTATGGCTACACCTTC CASSASGVNYGYTF
many TRBJ2-5 NA TRBV15 TGTGCCACCAGCAGAGATTACCAAGAGACCCAGTACTTC CATSRDYQETQYF
few TRBJ1-5 NA TRBV20-1 TGCAGCGTGGAGGGCAATAGCAATCAGCCCCAGCATTTT CSVEGNSNQPQHF
many TRBJ2-2 NA TRBV2 TGTGCCAGCAGTGTAGGTGGGGCCTTTCTGGAGCTGTTTTTT CASSVGGAFLELFF
many TRBJ1-4 NA TRBV2 TGTGCCAGCAGGGCTCTGGGGGAGTACGAAAAACTGTTTTTT CASRALGEYEKLFF
few TRBJ1-6 TRBD1 TRBV9 TGTGCCAGCAGCCGAAGACAGGGGGCTGCGGCTTCACCCCTCCACTTT CASSRRQGAAASPLHF
NA TRBJ2-2 NA TRBV20-1 TGCAGTGCTAGACAGGAGGACACCGGGGAGCTGTTTTTT CSARQEDTGELFF
NA TRBJ2-5 TRBD1 TRBV4-2 TGTGCCAACAGTGCCCGGGACAGGGGCGAGACCCAGTACTTC CANSARDRGETQYF
NA TRBJ2-2 NA TRBV29-1 TGCAGCGTCGCAATCACCGGGGAGCTGTTTTTT CSVAITGELFF
NA TRBJ2-5 TRBD2 TRBV5-1 TGCGCCAGCAGCTTGTCCGGGGGGGCGATCCAAGAGACCCAGTACTTC CASSLSGGAIQETQYF
few TRBJ1-4 TRBD1 TRBV19 TGTGCCAGTAGACCCGAGACAGGGATCGGTGATGGTGCTGAAAAACTGTTTTTT CASRPETGIGDGAEKLFF